These 7 T cell receptor beta chains share one sample of origin, sequenced in a study of identical twins. MiXCR, applied by TCRdb to the 5' RACE reads, yields one record per CDR3 protein. The table records 280,000 or so distinct CDR3 sequences, roughly 8.6% of them present only once. A further study also used this sample, focusing on yellow fever vaccine responses in identical twins.

Material for sequencing was memory (CD45RO+) T cells sorted from blood. The source of these receptors is a woman under 30 in good health.

This clonotype was detected a few times. The chain is built from TRBV10-3 and TRBJ1-2, with 9 positions matching TRBD1. This CDR3 contains 13 residues. With V trimmed by 6 bases and J by 3 bases, 2 bases remained unmatched. Germline CDR1 ENHRY, CDR2 SYGVKD. CDR3 in amino acids: CAIRGQGDYGYTF. For the CDR3, the DNA is TGTGCCATCAGGGGACAGGGCGACTATGGCTACACCTTC.

The table lists this clonotype with many counts. The chain carries TRBV20-1 and TRBJ2-2; TRBD2 aligns across 8 bases. J lost 5 bases, V lost 3 bases, and 11 bases had no gene match. Looked up from germline, CDR1 is DFQATT and CDR2 is SNEGSKA (reference sequence). This CDR3 has 16 residues. CDR3 coding DNA: TGCAGTGCTAGTCTGTCGGGAGGGCCTGGGACCGGGGAGCTGTTTTTT. Residues: CSASLSGGPGTGELFF.

The chain recombines TRBV4-2 with TRBJ2-1; 14 bases are shared with TRBD2. With V trimmed by 0 bases and J by 11 bases, 12 bases remained unmatched. The germline gives CDR1 LGHNA, CDR2 YNFKEQ. CDR3 length: 18 amino acids. CDR3 sequence: CASSQEASGTSGSWKQFF. DNA for the CDR3: TGTGCCAGCAGCCAAGAAGCTTCCGGGACTAGCGGGAGTTGGAAGCAGTTCTTC.

This chain connects TRBV19 to TRBJ2-3; 9 bases are a match to TRBD2. V lost 7 bases, J lost 5 bases, and 10 bases stayed unmatched. CDR1 LNHDA and CDR2 SQIVND come from the germline V gene (reference sequence). The CDR3 length is 15 residues. CDR3 amino acids: CASNARAGGGDTQYF. The CDR3 nucleotides read TGTGCCAGTAACGCGCGAGCGGGAGGTGGAGATACGCAGTATTTT.

The rearrangement uses TRBV9 and TRBJ2-1, with 10 bases fitting TRBD2. Trimming removed 3 bases from V and 10 bases from J; junction bases left unmatched: 10. Germline V gene lookup returns CDR1 SGDLS and CDR2 YYNGEE. CDR3 size: 15 residues. The CDR3 reads CASSATPTLAGEQFF. The CDR3 nucleotides read TGTGCCAGCAGCGCAACCCCGACACTAGCGGGAGAGCAGTTCTTC.

V and J are TRBV6-1 and TRBJ2-5; D is possibly TRBD1 (5 bases). Between the trimmed V and J ends, which lost 1 base and 7 bases, there was a span of 10 bases. The germline V gene encodes CDR1 MNHNS and CDR2 SASEGT. The CDR3 runs 13 residues. The CDR3 DNA follows: TGTGCCAGCAGTGAAGGGGGCATAAGGACCCAGTACTTC. Residues: CASSEGGIRTQYF.

The CDR3 bases are TGTGCCAGCAGCCAGGATTTACAGGGACGGAATGAGCAGTTCTTC. Translation: CASSQDLQGRNEQFF. The V gene is TRBV14, the J gene TRBJ2-1; the D gene is possibly TRBD1 (6 bases). CDR1 is SGHDN and CDR2 is FVKESK in the germline V gene. Between the trimmed V and J ends, which lost 3 bases and 7 bases, there was a span of 16 bases. This CDR3 spans 15 amino acids.